The T cell receptor beta chain described here comes from a study of cytomegalovirus exposure and HLA in healthy donors (dated by TCRdb to between 2016 and 2019). Some background on the complete study: In an earlier analysis of approximately 640 of the donors, around 290 Gb of sequence data and just under 120 million unique TCR beta sequences from 180 million or so T cells were reported. Approximately 330 gigabases of sequencing data and 70 million to 95 million unique TCR sequences made up an early release that covered under 750 HLA-typed donors. The genetic ancestry cluster associated with self-reported Caucasian donors included around 76% of the 398 genotyped donors. The study aimed to test whether cataloging public T cell receptors could reveal signatures of past pathogen exposure. The T cell repertoires of 550 to 850 subjects were profiled by immunosequencing and related to cytomegalovirus serostatus. Along with the approximately 600-subject first cohort, a separate validation cohort of over a hundred different subjects was used. High-throughput TCR immunosequencing, statistical association of individual TCRs with disease status, and machine learning were combined to predict cytomegalovirus infection status. To study patterns of TCR occurrence, a later analysis re-analyzed previously published TCR beta repertoires from 600 to 750 donors and added high-resolution HLA genotyping. The later analysis used no new phenotypic data to find candidate immune exposures, relying instead on TCR beta sequences and their occurrence across donors. In an earlier analysis of several hundred of the donors, high-throughput TCR beta sequencing was used to judge whether each TCR beta V gene segment behaved as functional or pseudogenic. Donor age, sex, ethnicity and CMV serostatus were compiled together with the repertoire data. Genome-wide SNP genotypes for about three fifths of the roughly 670 donors were used in a later genetic analysis, which treated that subset as a discovery cohort. Every discovery cohort repertoire had been produced on one sequencing platform. Both class I and class II loci were covered by HLA typing, at four-digit resolution. The number of donors typed differed by locus, with roughly 620-640 for A, B, C, DRB1 and DQB1, roughly 550 for DQA1, 600 to 610 for DPA1, and some 440 for DPB1. A handful of DR-DQ haplotypes were handled as single units for association and clustering because linkage in the cohort was strong. Across 398 genotyped donors of the cohort, an average of about 220,000 unique TCR beta nucleotide sequences per donor were sequenced, and roughly a sixth of those sequences were non-productive. Broad study findings and their caveats: A cluster of highly shared sequence variants was judged likely to be a technical artifact of the sequencing pipeline. In an earlier analysis of 587 of the donors, most TCR beta V segments appeared in productive rearrangements about 87% or about 30% of the time, broadly matching IMGT annotations. Roughly uniform sequencing depth across donors was assumed in presence/absence analyses, although this assumption may not hold. The cohort was sequenced for TCR beta chains only, and without alpha or paired-chain data the features that could be detected were limited. Cytomegalovirus status was reported to be diagnosed by the classifier with high specificity and sensitivity in both the original and validation cohorts. A later analysis found that TCR association rates varied across HLA loci, with DRB1 alleles showing the most associated TCRs and HLA-C alleles the fewest. Assigning TCR associations to individual alleles was difficult when HLA alleles, especially DR and DQ, strongly co-occurred. A further reported finding was that TCR beta sequences accurately predicted the HLA-A and HLA-B alleles for most subjects in the first cohort. A total of roughly 160 TCR beta chains were listed by the study as associated with cytomegalovirus. A later genetic analysis reported fewer N-insertions in productive TCRs among donors in an Asian-associated ancestry cluster than the roughly 620-donor mean. Linkage disequilibrium might explain the correlated functional status among segregating V segments, but an unknown experimental factor could not be excluded. In a later analysis, around 17,000 TCR beta sequences were associated with specific HLA alleles at a false discovery rate of 0.05. An association between a missense DCLRE1C variant and V-gene and J-gene trimming of TCR beta chains was found in a later genetic analysis and replicated in an independent cohort. A later analysis found that most CMV-associated TCR beta chains appeared HLA-restricted, with HLA associations seemingly driven largely by CMV exposure. In vitro tests confirmed that a few of the cytomegalovirus-associated TCR beta chains recognize cytomegalovirus antigens. A later analysis found that HLA-associated TCR beta chains were more clonally expanded and had lower generation probabilities than equally common non-associated chains. Most TCR sequences were observed very rarely across donors, whereas some public TCRs were present in many individuals. Because counts were too low, some 17 rarely observed V segments, including chromosome 9 orphons, were left out of the earlier analysis of roughly 600 of the donors. CMV serostatus was the only immune exposure information available for the cohort. Some IMGT-functional V segments, including TRBV6-2 and TRBV6-3, could not be told apart with the 87-base-pair reads, so those segments were excluded. Because HLA typing was unavailable for some donors at each locus, only the typed subset was used in association tests. It was suggested by the authors that the approach could potentially be generalized to other disease states and immunological phenotypes. In a later analysis, several top co-occurrence clusters were reported to appear linked to parvovirus B19, influenza, CMV and Epstein-Barr virus.

In total, 500 to 700 healthy bone marrow donors made up the cohort. At the time of sampling, all cohort members were nominally healthy, though unrecorded immune exposures were likely present. The donor tested CMV seronegative, placing the donor among the 300 to 450 seronegative members of the cohort. A peripheral blood sample was provided by each donor, and peripheral blood mononuclear cells were used for TCR beta sequencing. The Qiagen DNeasy Blood Extraction Kit was used to extract genomic DNA from the blood cell samples. The CDR3, from cysteine to phenylalanine, totals 17 residues. Just CDR3 DNA is preserved here, 51 bases in frame from base 1. The germline V gene gives CDR1 as MGHRA and CDR2 as YSYEKL. At the junction V is shortened by 4 bases and J by 2 bases; bases outside the gene matches: 13. Of note for this clone: Its antigen specificity is not known. No much larger clone is present one base from it, and per-base qualities are unavailable.

Libraries were made using the immunoSEQ multiplex PCR assay. A mixture of 60 forward primers for TCR Vbeta segments and 13 reverse primers for TCR Jbeta segments was used in the multiplex PCR. The CDR3 region of rearranged TCR beta genes was amplified from genomic DNA with a multiplex PCR assay. The Illumina HiSeq System was used to sequence the amplified TCR beta libraries as 87-base-pair reads. The authors' analysis ran thus. Across the roughly 600 repertoires, a later analysis counted 80 million or so unique TCR beta chains, 9.5 million to 13 million of which were shared by at least two donors. Raw reads were error-corrected and collapsed into unique sequences by a nearest-neighbor algorithm in which closely related sequences were merged to remove PCR and sequencing errors. To assign V, D and J gene segments, CDR3 sequences were aligned to IMGT reference sequences. For a sequence to be retained, a match of at least six nucleotides to both a V gene segment and a J gene segment was required. A rearrangement counted as productive if the CDR3 had no stop codons and remained in frame with V and J, and every other rearrangement counted as non-productive. Following IMGT convention, CDR3 was defined as the stretch from the second conserved V-encoded cysteine up to the conserved J-encoded phenylalanine. The earlier analysis of about 610 of the donors excluded sequences that lacked an unambiguous match to a single V gene segment. An earlier analysis of 450 to 650 of the donors called V segments functional above 56.7% productive rearrangements and segregating when the between-donor standard deviation exceeded 5%. A statistical classification framework was developed to diagnose cytomegalovirus status using the catalog of TCR beta chain sequences. In a later analysis, TCR nucleotide sequences were compared against IMGT/GENE-DB human TR gene sequences so that V and J genes could be assigned. In a later analysis, CDR3 sequences and most-parsimonious VDJ recombination scenarios were assigned using the TCRdist pipeline. In a later analysis, each TCR beta chain was defined by its CDR3 amino acid sequence together with its V-gene family, and reads without a unique V-gene family were excluded. In a later analysis, several hundred highly shared, low-generation-probability nucleotide sequences were removed to address suspected cross-contamination and a sequencing artifact. In a later analysis, a clonal expansion index for each public chain was calculated from normalized within-repertoire ranks of inferred template counts. In a later analysis, generation probabilities were computed using a VDJ recombination model fitted to out-of-frame rearrangements, and the results were checked against IGoR. A later analysis scored TCR-TCR, TCR-HLA and TCR-CMV co-occurrence with hypergeometric tests, applying a repertoire-size bias correction to TCR pairs. A later analysis estimated false discovery rates by permuting HLA or CMV assignments 20 times. In a later analysis, co-occurring TCRs were grouped using DBSCAN, and TCRdist sequence similarity was added for clustering within HLA-allele-positive subsets. Repertoires with fewer than 30,000 or more than 120,000 public chains were left out of co-occurrence clustering, as were about 5 repertoires with anomalous nucleotide sharing. TCRdb carries this immuneACCESS record with in-frame sequences only. Its versions omit some clonotypes, under half of them owing to an unresolved V gene in the studies checked, with the rest unexplained. The V and J calls and the clone size are those of that table, but D and trimming were determined from the DNA. The sample table contains fewer than 200,000 clones; only one count was recorded for less than 80% of them. More than 4% of the sample belongs to the ten largest clones.

This receptor was identified in a man in his forties in good health and CMV-seronegative. The source material was PBMCs. The sequence joins TRBV4-1 to TRBJ2-7, with TRBD1 identical over 8 junction bases. DNA sequence: TGCGCCAGCAGCCCCCTGGCTTCGGGACAGGTACCCTACGAGCAGTACTTC. It codes for CASSPLASGQVPYEQYF.